This entry features one T cell receptor beta chain sequence. This sample is part of a study of blood T cell repertoires in COVID-19. The CDR3 extends over 15 amino acids. Germline V gene sequence: CDR1 KGHSH, CDR2 LQKENI. Trimming stripped 0 bases from V and 8 bases from J, with 16 bases between. As processed by the authors: Amplification from reference gene primers served as the basis for estimated nucleated cell counts. Assay used: immunoSEQ multiplex PCR; TCRdb lists only in-frame clones, some missing. V and J calls and clone size come straight from that table; D and trimming were deduced from the DNA. The sample includes about 9,200 clones, less than 90% of them seen just once.

The gene calls are TRBV18 and TRBJ1-2; tentative D call: TRBD1 (6 bases). This clonotype was obtained from a man aged 55-75 years with acute or convalescent COVID-19. The sample taken for sequencing was peripheral blood. The CDR3: CASSPPWTATLGYTF. CDR3 bases: TGTGCCAGCTCACCACCCTGGACAGCCACTCTAGGCTACACCTTC.